Listed below are T cell receptor beta chains from one sample, sequenced in a study of T cell changes during pregnancy in multiple sclerosis. TCRdb's table, derived via immunoSEQ multiplex PCR, lists solely in-frame clones and lacks some. Of under 75,000 clones listed, about 93% are singletons. This specimen was CD4+ T cells from peripheral blood mononuclear cells, taken after pregnancy. The receptors were sampled from a female donor with multiple sclerosis, enrolled in a pregnancy study. CDR3s include the opening cysteine and the closing phenylalanine or tryptophan. The order of the fields is clone size, D gene, V gene, CDR3 length, J gene, CDR3 DNA, CDR3 protein. A D gene is named only where the DNA matches it firmly. For some rows the clone size is stated as once, few or many, or as a class when expanded; others skip it.

-	-	TRBV6-6	14	TRBJ2-4	TGTGCCAGCGGGGGGACCGGTCCCGGGGACATTCAGTACTTC	CASGGTGPGDIQYF
-	TRBD2	TRBV7-2	16	TRBJ2-3	TGTGCCAGCAGCTTAGGCGCTAGCGGGGGAACAGATACGCAGTATTTT	CASSLGASGGTDTQYF
-	-	TRBV6-1	14	TRBJ1-5	TGTGCCAGCAGTGAACAGTTCTCCAATCAGCCCCAGCATTTT	CASSEQFSNQPQHF
-	TRBD2	TRBV10-3	15	TRBJ2-7	TGTGCCATCAGGGAGGAGGGGCTAGCGGGCTACGAGCAGTACTTC	CAIREEGLAGYEQYF
-	TRBD2	TRBV18	18	TRBJ2-7	TGTGCCAGCTCACCGGAATTAGTGGCTAGCGGGAGATCCTACGAGCAGTACTTC	CASSPELVASGRSYEQYF
once	TRBD2	TRBV2	14	TRBJ2-7	TGTGCCAGCAGTGGGACTAGGATCGTCCACGAGCAGTACTTC	CASSGTRIVHEQYF
once	-	TRBV30	11	TRBJ2-1	TGTGCCTGGACTCTCGGTCCTGGGCAGTTCTTC	CAWTLGPGQFF
many	TRBD1	TRBV2	15	TRBJ1-2	TGTGCCAGCAGTGAAGGGGCAGGGGGAGGATATGGCTACACCTTC	CASSEGAGGGYGYTF
-	-	TRBV16	14	TRBJ1-4	TGTGCCAGCAGCCCGTGGGCGGGAAACGAAAAACTGTTTTTT	CASSPWAGNEKLFF
-	-	TRBV29-1	12	TRBJ2-5	TGCAGCGTTGAAGTGCCCGGGGAGACCCAGTACTTC	CSVEVPGETQYF
-	TRBD1	TRBV4-2	15	TRBJ1-4	TGTGCCAGCAGCCAAGAGTGGCAGGGGGATGAAAAACTGTTTTTT	CASSQEWQGDEKLFF
-	-	TRBV30	11	TRBJ2-1	TGTGCCTGGTCTAGGGGGAATGAGCAGTTCTTC	CAWSRGNEQFF
-	TRBD1	TRBV7-6	16	TRBJ1-3	TGTGCCAGCAGCTTAGTGGCAGGGGGAACTCGAAACACCATATATTTT	CASSLVAGGTRNTIYF
-	-	TRBV27	16	TRBJ1-1	TGTGCCAGCAGTTTATCGCTCGGGTGGGTCGACACTGAAGCTTTCTTT	CASSLSLGWVDTEAFF
-	-	TRBV30	10	TRBJ1-1	TGTGCCTGGGGGGGCCCGGGGGCTTTCTTT	CAWGGPGAFF
-	-	TRBV19	16	TRBJ2-4	TGTGCCAGTAGTATTGACAGCATTCTAGCCAAAAACATTCAGTACTTC	CASSIDSILAKNIQYF
-	TRBD1	TRBV11-3	13	TRBJ1-1	TGTGCCAGCAGTCAGGGGGCGAACACTGAAGCTTTCTTT	CASSQGANTEAFF